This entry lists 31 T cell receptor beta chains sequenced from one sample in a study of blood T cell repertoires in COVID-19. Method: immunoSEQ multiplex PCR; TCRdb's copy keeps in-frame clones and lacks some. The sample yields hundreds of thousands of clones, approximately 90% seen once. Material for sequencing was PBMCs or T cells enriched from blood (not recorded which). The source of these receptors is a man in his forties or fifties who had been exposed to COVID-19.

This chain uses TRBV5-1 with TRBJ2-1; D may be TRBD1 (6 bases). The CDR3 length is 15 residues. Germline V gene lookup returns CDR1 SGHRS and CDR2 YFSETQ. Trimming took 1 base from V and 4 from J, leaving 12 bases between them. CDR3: CASSLYQGSYNEQFF. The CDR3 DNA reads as TGCGCCAGCAGCTTGTATCAGGGGTCGTACAATGAGCAGTTCTTC.

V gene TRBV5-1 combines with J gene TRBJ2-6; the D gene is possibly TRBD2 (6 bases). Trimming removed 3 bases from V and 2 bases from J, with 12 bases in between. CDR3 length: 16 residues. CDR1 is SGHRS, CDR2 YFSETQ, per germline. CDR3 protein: CASSWGDRAGANVLTF. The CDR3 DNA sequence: TGCGCCAGCAGCTGGGGGGATAGGGCTGGGGCCAACGTCCTGACTTTC.

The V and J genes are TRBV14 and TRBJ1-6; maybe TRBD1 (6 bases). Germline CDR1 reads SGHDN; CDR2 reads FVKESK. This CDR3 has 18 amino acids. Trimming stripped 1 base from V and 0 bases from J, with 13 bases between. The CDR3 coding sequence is TGTGCCAGCAGCCAAGCCCAGGGGAAGAGCTCCTATAATTCACCCCTCCACTTT. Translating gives CASSQAQGKSSYNSPLHF.

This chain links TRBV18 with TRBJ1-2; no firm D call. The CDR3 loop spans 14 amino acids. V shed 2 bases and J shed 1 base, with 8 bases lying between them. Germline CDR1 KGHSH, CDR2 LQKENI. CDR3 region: CASSPDNLNYGYTF. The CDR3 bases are TGTGCCAGCTCACCAGACAATCTTAACTATGGCTACACCTTC.

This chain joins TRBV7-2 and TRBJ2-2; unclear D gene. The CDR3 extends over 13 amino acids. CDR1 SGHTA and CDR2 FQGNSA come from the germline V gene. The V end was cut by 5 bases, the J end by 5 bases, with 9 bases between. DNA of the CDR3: TGTGCCAGCAGCGCCGACACGACCGGGGAGCTGTTTTTT. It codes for CASSADTTGELFF.

The CDR3 sequence is CASSVSGLAENEQFF. The DNA of the CDR3 is TGTGCCAGCAGCGTATCGGGACTAGCGGAAAATGAGCAGTTCTTC. V gene TRBV9 combines with J gene TRBJ2-1; TRBD2 aligns across 11 bases. In germline, CDR1 is SGDLS, CDR2 YYNGEE. The CDR3 contains 15 residues. V lost 1 base to trimming and J lost 7 bases; unmatched junction nucleotides: 4. The full variable domain, completed using reference TRBV9 and TRBJ2-1, is DSGVTQTPKHLITATGQRVTLRCSPRSGDLSVYWYQQSLDQGLQFLIQYYNGEERAKGNILERFSAQQFPDLHSELNLSSLELGDSALYFCASSVSGLAENEQFFGPGTRLTVL.

CDR3 bases: TGTGCCAGCAGAAATAGCGGGGGGATAGAGACCCAGTACTTC. Its translation: CASRNSGGIETQYF. The V and J genes are TRBV28 and TRBJ2-5; TRBD2 matches 10 bases. Trimming removed 6 bases from V and 4 bases from J; junction bases left unmatched: 5. Germline CDR1 is MDHEN and CDR2 is SYDVKM. This CDR3 region has 14 residues.

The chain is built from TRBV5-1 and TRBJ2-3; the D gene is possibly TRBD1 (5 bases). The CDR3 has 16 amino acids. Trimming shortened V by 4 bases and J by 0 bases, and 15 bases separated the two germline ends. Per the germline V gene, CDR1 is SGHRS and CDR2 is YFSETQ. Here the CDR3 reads CASSDGALYSTDTQYF. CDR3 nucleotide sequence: TGCGCCAGCAGCGATGGGGCGCTATATAGCACAGATACGCAGTATTTT.

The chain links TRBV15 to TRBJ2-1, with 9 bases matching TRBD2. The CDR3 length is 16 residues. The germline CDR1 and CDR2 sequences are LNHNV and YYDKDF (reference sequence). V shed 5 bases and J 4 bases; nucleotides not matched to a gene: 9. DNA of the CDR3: TGTGCCACCAGCCCTAGCGGGGACAACTATTACAATGAGCAGTTCTTC. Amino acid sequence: CATSPSGDNYYNEQFF.

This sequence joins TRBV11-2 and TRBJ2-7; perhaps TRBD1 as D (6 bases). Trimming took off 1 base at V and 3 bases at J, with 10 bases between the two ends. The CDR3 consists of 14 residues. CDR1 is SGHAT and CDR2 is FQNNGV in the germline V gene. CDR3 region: CASSLAGQLYEQYV. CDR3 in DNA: TGTGCCAGCAGCTTAGCTGGACAGCTCTACGAGCAGTACGTC.

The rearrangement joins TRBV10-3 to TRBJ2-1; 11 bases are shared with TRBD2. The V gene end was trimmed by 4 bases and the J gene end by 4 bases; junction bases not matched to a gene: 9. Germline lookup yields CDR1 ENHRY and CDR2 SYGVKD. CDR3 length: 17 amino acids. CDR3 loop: CAISGLAGFRQYNEQFF. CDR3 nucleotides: TGTGCCATCAGTGGACTAGCGGGGTTCCGCCAATACAATGAGCAGTTCTTC.

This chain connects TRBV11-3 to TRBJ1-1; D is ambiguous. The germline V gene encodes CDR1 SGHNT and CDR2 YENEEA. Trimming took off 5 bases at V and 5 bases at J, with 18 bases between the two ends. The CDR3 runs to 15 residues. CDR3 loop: CASSLGRGRYTEAFF. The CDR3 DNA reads TGTGCCAGCAGCCTCGGCAGAGGAAGGTATACTGAAGCTTTCTTT.

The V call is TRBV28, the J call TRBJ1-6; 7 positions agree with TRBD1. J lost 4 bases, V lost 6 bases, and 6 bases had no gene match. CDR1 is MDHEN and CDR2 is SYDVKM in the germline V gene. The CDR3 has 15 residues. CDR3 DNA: TGTGCCAGCAGATTTCCGGGACAGTATAATTCACCCCTCCACTTT. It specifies CASRFPGQYNSPLHF. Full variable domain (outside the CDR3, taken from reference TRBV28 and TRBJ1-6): DVKVTQSSRYLVKRTGEKVFLECVQDMDHENMFWYRQDPGLGLRLIYFSYDVKMKEKGDIPEGYSVSREKKERFSLILESASTNQTSMYLCASRFPGQYNSPLHFGNGTRLTVT.

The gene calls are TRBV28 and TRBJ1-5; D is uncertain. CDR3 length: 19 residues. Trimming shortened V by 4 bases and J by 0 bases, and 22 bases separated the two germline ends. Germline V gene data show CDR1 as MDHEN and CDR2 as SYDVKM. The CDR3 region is CASSWSGVRTSDSNQPQHF. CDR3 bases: TGTGCCAGCAGTTGGTCGGGAGTTCGGACCAGCGATAGCAATCAGCCCCAGCATTTT.

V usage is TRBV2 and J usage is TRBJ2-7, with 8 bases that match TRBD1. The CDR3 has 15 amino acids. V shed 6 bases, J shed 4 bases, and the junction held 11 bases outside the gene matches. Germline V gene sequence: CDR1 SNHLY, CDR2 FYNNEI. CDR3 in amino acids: CASRVTGAGHYEQYV. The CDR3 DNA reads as TGTGCCAGCAGAGTGACAGGGGCCGGCCATTACGAGCAGTACGTC.

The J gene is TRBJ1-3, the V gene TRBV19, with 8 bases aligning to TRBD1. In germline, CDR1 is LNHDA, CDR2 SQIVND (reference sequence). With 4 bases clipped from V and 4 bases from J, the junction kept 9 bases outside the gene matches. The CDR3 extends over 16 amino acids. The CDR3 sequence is CASSTTGTGRGNTIYF. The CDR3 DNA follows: TGTGCCAGTAGTACAACCGGGACAGGACGAGGAAACACCATATATTTT.

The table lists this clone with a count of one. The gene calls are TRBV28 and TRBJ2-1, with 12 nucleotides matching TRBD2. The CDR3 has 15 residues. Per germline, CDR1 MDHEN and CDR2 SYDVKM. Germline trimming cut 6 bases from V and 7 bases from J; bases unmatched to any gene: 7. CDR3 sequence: CASSYRLAGDNEQFF. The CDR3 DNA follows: TGTGCCAGCAGCTACAGACTAGCGGGGGATAATGAGCAGTTCTTC. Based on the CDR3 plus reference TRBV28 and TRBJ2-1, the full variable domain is DVKVTQSSRYLVKRTGEKVFLECVQDMDHENMFWYRQDPGLGLRLIYFSYDVKMKEKGDIPEGYSVSREKKERFSLILESASTNQTSMYLCASSYRLAGDNEQFFGPGTRLTVL.

CDR3 DNA: TGTGCCAGCAGCGTAGCCGGGACTAGCGGGAGTTCATTCGAAAGCGGGGAGCTGTTTTTT. Translating gives CASSVAGTSGSSFESGELFF. The J gene is TRBJ2-2, the V gene TRBV9; TRBD2 matches 14 bases. The CDR3 extends over 20 amino acids. In germline, CDR1 is SGDLS, CDR2 YYNGEE. Losses at the gene ends were 0 bases for V and 7 bases for J; bases not matched to a gene: 14.

This CDR3 reads CASRPDRDRYEQYF. CDR3 DNA sequence: TGTGCCAGCAGGCCGGACAGGGACCGCTACGAGCAGTACTTC. The rearrangement uses TRBV6-5 and TRBJ2-7; 8 nucleotides match TRBD1. After removal of 6 bases from V and 3 bases from J, the junction contained 7 bases not matched to a gene. Germline CDR1 is MNHEY and CDR2 is SVGAGI. The length of the CDR3 is 14 residues.

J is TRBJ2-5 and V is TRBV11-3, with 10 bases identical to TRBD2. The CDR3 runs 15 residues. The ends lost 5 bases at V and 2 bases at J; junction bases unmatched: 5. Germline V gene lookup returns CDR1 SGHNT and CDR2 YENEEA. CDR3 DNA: TGTGCCAGCAGCGTAAGGACTAGCGGACAAGAGACCCAGTACTTC. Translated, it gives CASSVRTSGQETQYF.

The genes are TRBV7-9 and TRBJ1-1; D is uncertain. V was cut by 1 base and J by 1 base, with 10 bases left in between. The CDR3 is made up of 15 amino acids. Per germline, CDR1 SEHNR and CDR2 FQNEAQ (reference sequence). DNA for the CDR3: TGTGCCAGCAGCTTAGTGGGCAGTCGGAACACTGAAGCTTTCTTT. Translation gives CASSLVGSRNTEAFF.

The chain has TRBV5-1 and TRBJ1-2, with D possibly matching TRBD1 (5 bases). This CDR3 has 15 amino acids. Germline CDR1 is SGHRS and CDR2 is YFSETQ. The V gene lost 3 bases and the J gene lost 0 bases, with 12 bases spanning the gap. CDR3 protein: CASSSTGASNYGYTF. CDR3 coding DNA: TGCGCCAGCAGCTCTACAGGAGCCTCTAACTATGGCTACACCTTC.

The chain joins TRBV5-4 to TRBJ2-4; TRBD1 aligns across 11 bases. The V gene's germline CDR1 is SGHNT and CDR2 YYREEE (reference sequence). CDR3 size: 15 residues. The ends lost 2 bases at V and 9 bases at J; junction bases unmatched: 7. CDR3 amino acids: CASSFRTGGAAIQYF. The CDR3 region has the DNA TGTGCCAGCAGCTTTCGGACAGGGGGCGCGGCCATTCAGTACTTC. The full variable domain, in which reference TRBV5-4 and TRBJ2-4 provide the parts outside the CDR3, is ETGVTQSPTHLIKTRGQQVTLRCSSQSGHNTVSWYQQALGQGPQFIFQYYREEENGRGNFPPRFSGLQFPNYSSELNVNALELDDSALYLCASSFRTGGAAIQYFGAGTRLSVL.

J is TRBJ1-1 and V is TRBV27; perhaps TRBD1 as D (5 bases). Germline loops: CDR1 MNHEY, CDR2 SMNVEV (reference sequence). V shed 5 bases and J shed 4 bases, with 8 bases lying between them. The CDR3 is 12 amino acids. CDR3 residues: CASSRGTTEAFF. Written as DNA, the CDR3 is TGTGCCAGCAGTAGGGGAACCACTGAAGCTTTCTTT.

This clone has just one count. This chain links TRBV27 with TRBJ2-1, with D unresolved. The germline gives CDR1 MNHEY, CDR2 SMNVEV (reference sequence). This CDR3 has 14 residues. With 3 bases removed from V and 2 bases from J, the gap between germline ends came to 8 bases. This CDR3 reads CASSFDSAYNEQFF. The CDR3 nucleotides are TGTGCCAGCAGTTTTGACTCCGCCTACAATGAGCAGTTCTTC.

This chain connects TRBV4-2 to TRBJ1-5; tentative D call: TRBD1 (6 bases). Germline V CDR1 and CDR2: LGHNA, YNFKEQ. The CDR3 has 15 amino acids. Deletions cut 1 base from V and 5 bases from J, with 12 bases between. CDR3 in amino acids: CASSQVLGGDQPQHF. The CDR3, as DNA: TGTGCCAGCAGCCAAGTTTTAGGGGGGGATCAGCCCCAGCATTTT.

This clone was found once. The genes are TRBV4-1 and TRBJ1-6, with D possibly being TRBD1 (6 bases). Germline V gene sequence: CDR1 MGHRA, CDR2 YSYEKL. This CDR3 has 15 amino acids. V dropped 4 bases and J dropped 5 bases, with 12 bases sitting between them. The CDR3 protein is CASSPRTEDNSPLHF. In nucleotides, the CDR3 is TGCGCCAGCAGCCCCCGGACAGAAGATAATTCACCCCTCCACTTT.

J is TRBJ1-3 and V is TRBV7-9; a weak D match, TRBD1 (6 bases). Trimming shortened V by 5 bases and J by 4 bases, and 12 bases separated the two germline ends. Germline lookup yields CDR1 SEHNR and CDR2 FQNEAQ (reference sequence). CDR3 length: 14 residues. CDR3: CASSPGARGNTIYF. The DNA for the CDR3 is TGTGCCAGCAGCCCAGGGGCTCGGGGAAACACCATATATTTT.

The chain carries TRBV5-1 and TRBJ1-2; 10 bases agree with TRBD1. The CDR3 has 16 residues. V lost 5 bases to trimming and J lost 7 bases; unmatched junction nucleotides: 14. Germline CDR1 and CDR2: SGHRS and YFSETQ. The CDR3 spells CASSADPRTGGSGYTF. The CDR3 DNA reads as TGCGCCAGCAGTGCCGACCCCAGGACAGGGGGTTCTGGCTACACCTTC.

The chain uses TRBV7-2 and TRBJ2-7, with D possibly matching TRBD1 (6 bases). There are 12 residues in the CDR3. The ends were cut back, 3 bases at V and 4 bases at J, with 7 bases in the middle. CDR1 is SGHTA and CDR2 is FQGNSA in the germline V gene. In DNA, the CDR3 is TGTGCCAGCAGCTTTCAGGGGTACGAGCAGTACTTC. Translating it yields CASSFQGYEQYF.

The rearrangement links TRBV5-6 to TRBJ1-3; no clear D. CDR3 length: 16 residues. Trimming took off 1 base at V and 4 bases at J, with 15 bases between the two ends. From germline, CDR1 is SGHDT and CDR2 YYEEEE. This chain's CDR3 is CASSLSGRSAGNTIYF. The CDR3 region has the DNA TGTGCCAGCAGCTTGTCCGGCAGGTCGGCCGGAAACACCATATATTTT.